This T cell receptor beta chain was sequenced in a study of blood T cell repertoires in COVID-19. Across the study: COVID-19 samples from acute and convalescent phases originated in the United States, Italy and Spain. The analysed material was cDNA or gDNA that came from T cells, B-cell-depleted T cells, or PBMCs.

Seattle patient enrollment occurred during active infection, with longitudinal follow-up thereafter. CDR3 length equals 15 residues. The trim removed 1 base at V and 2 bases at J, leaving 0 bases unmatched. The germline V gene encodes CDR1 SGHTA and CDR2 FQGNSA. As originally analysed: From reference gene primer amplification, estimates of nucleated cell counts were derived. Only in-frame clones appear in the TCRdb table, and some are missing; sequencing was by immunoSEQ multiplex PCR. The V and J calls and clone size come from that table; D and trimming were worked out from the DNA. The repertoire holds 380,000 or so clones, with 86% as singletons.

The chain combines TRBV7-2 with TRBJ2-1; the match to TRBD2 covers 9 bases. The TCR was taken from a woman aged 55-75 years with COVID-19, enrolled during active disease. Sequencing was performed on peripheral blood. CDR3 coding DNA: TGTGCCAGCAGCTTAGGCGGGGGGGCCTACAATGAGCAGTTCTTC. This codes for CASSLGGGAYNEQFF.